This TCR beta chain was profiled in a study of graft-versus-host responses after intestinal transplantation. Study context: For two to three years after anti-thymocyte globulin induction, all recipients took tacrolimus and steroids. Findings of the study overall: Some GvH clones appeared in ileal mucosa or blood before recipient bone marrow. Declines in HvG clones occurring early post-transplant were associated with peak circulating GvH clone levels.

To note about this clone: Its specificity is not known.

The protocol was immunoSEQ multiplex PCR, while the TCRdb copy is restricted to in-frame clones and leaves out a portion. In the table there are 50,000 to 75,000 clones, 90% to 95% of which are singletons. CDR1 and CDR2 from the germline V gene are MGHRA and YSYEKL. The CDR3 is 14 amino acids. Trimming shortened V by 0 bases and J by 4 bases, and 7 bases separated the two germline ends. The sequencing used unstimulated CD4+ T cells sorted from spleen or lymph node cells, collected before transplant. The TCR sequence derives from a human donor who was the organ donor for an intestinal transplant. The V call is TRBV4-1, the J call TRBJ1-5; D not certain. CDR3 bases: TGCGCCAGCAGCCAAGAGTATGGGAATCAGCCCCAGCATTTT. This sequence encodes CASSQEYGNQPQHF.